This T cell receptor (beta chain) derives from a study of cytomegalovirus exposure and HLA in healthy donors. The PCR used 60 Vbeta and 13 Jbeta primers. Data came from immunoSEQ multiplex PCR; TCRdb stores just in-frame clones and leaves some out. The sample yields roughly 120,000 clones, roughly two thirds seen once. The clonotype originates from a man under 40 in good health and CMV-seropositive. Sample: PBMCs.

The CDR3 sequence is CASCPKKTGYNTGELFF. In DNA, the CDR3 is TGTGCCAGCTGCCCAAAAAAGACAGGGTATAACACCGGGGAGCTGTTTTTT. The genes are TRBV27 and TRBJ2-2, with 7 nucleotides matching TRBD1. This CDR3 contains 17 residues. After removal of 8 bases from V and 2 bases from J, the junction contained 14 bases not matched to a gene. In germline, CDR1 is MNHEY, CDR2 SMNVEV (reference sequence).